This passage covers 20 T cell receptor beta chains from one sample sequenced in a study of beta chain features in type 1 diabetes. The study's findings and limits: People with Type 1 diabetes carried modestly yet significantly shorter TCRB CDR3s in all four CD4+ subsets.

Antigens of these TCRs are unknown. The isolated RNA, all of it, was reverse transcribed, so expressed TCRB transcripts were what got sequenced. Repertoires were generated with immunoSEQ multiplex PCR, while TCRdb's copy carries only in-frame clones and drops some. This table has 150,000 or so clones, 6.5% to 8.5% appearing once. Sequencing used central memory CD4+ T cells from blood. Receptors were obtained from a woman under 30 with type 1 diabetes.

This clone turned up a few times. The chain has TRBV15 and TRBJ1-5; 10 bases are a match to TRBD1. This CDR3 spans 17 amino acids. The trim removed 5 bases at V and 6 bases at J, leaving 13 bases unmatched. Germline V gene lookup returns CDR1 LNHNV and CDR2 YYDKDF (reference sequence). This CDR3 is CATSHTPGQGSSQPQHF. CDR3 DNA sequence: TGTGCCACCAGCCATACTCCGGGACAGGGGAGTAGTCAGCCCCAGCATTTT.

In this sample, this clone turned up a few times. The chain links TRBV7-2 to TRBJ2-5, with 12 nucleotides matching TRBD1. The CDR3 spans 14 residues. The V gene end was trimmed by 6 bases and the J gene end by 5 bases; junction bases not matched to a gene: 4. From germline, CDR1 is SGHTA and CDR2 FQGNSA. The DNA for the CDR3 is TGTGCCAGCAGGCCGGGACAGGGGGCTGAGACCCAGTACTTC. It yields the protein CASRPGQGAETQYF.

This clone came up a few times. This sequence joins TRBV7-9 and TRBJ1-1; perhaps TRBD1 as D (5 bases). There are 12 residues in the CDR3. Germline CDR1 SEHNR, CDR2 FQNEAQ (reference sequence). CDR3 bases: TGTGCAGGGGCGGGGGATGGTACTGAAGCTTTCTTT. Protein product: CAGAGDGTEAFF. Complete variable domain (other parts from reference TRBV7-9 and TRBJ1-1): DTGVSQNPRHKITKRGQNVTFRCDPISEHNRLYWYRQTLGQGPEFLTYFQNEAQLEKSRLLSDRFSAERPKGSFSTLEIQRTEQGDSAMYLCAGAGDGTEAFFGQGTRLTVV.

The chain joins TRBV5-6 to TRBJ2-4; D unresolved. This CDR3 has 15 amino acids. The germline CDR1 and CDR2 sequences are SGHDT and YYEEEE. With 5 bases removed from V and 0 bases from J, the gap between germline ends came to 12 bases. The CDR3: CASRERRLAKNIQYF. In DNA, the CDR3 is TGTGCCAGCAGAGAGAGGCGCTTAGCCAAAAACATTCAGTACTTC.

V gene TRBV10-3 combines with J gene TRBJ2-2; D uncertain. The CDR3 is 14 amino acids. From germline, CDR1 is ENHRY and CDR2 SYGVKD. Trimming removed 8 bases from V and 2 bases from J, with 12 bases in between. The CDR3 nucleotides read TGTGCCATCTCCGCGGCTGCTAACACCGGGGAGCTGTTTTTT. This codes for CAISAAANTGELFF.

This chain connects TRBV28 to TRBJ2-3; TRBD1 agrees at 9 bases. This CDR3 is 16 amino acids long. CDR1 is MDHEN, CDR2 SYDVKM, per germline. Trimming took 6 bases from V and 6 from J; bases not matched to a gene: 13. The CDR3 region has the DNA TGTGCCAGCAGATCTGACTCCGGGACAGGGTCGGATACGCAGTATTTT. Its protein product is CASRSDSGTGSDTQYF.

The chain recombines TRBV7-9 with TRBJ1-1; no firm D call. CDR1 and CDR2 from the germline V gene are SEHNR and FQNEAQ (reference sequence). The V end lost 8 bases, the J end lost 4 bases, and 14 bases lay between the germline ends. This CDR3 has 13 amino acids. Here the CDR3 reads CASRAGRSTEAFF. The CDR3 bases are TGTGCCAGCCGGGCGGGCAGAAGCACTGAAGCTTTCTTT.

The V gene is TRBV19, the J gene TRBJ2-7; 8 bases are a match to TRBD2. The CDR3 is 16 residues long. Trimming cost V 4 bases and J 2 bases; bases outside gene matches: 10. Germline values: CDR1 LNHDA, CDR2 SQIVND (reference sequence). The CDR3 loop is CASSTLVAGGAYEQYF. CDR3 coding DNA: TGTGCCAGTAGTACCCTAGTGGCGGGAGGAGCCTACGAGCAGTACTTC.

The chain recombines TRBV5-1 with TRBJ1-2; no reliable D call. The CDR3 is made up of 15 amino acids. The V end lost 4 bases, the J end lost 3 bases, and 16 bases lay between the germline ends. Per germline, CDR1 SGHRS and CDR2 YFSETQ. CDR3 nucleotide sequence: TGCGCCAGCAGCGAAACCACGGAGGGATACTATGGCTACACCTTC. Translated, it gives CASSETTEGYYGYTF.

The chain employs TRBV5-1 and TRBJ2-3; 7 bases map to TRBD2. The length of the CDR3 is 14 residues. Germline V lookup: CDR1 SGHRS, CDR2 YFSETQ. With 2 bases clipped from V and 2 bases from J, the junction kept 2 bases outside the gene matches. The CDR3 coding sequence is TGCGCCAGCAGCTTTGGGACTATCACAGATACGCAGTATTTT. It is translated as CASSFGTITDTQYF. The whole variable domain, remainder taken from reference TRBV5-1 and TRBJ2-3, is KAGVTQTPRYLIKTRGQQVTLSCSPISGHRSVSWYQQTPGQGLQFLFEYFSETQRNKGNFPGRFSGRQFSNSRSEMNVSTLELGDSALYLCASSFGTITDTQYFGPGTRLTVL.

The rearrangement uses TRBV5-1 and TRBJ2-5, with D perhaps matching TRBD2 (6 bases). This CDR3 has 14 amino acids. Germline loops: CDR1 SGHRS, CDR2 YFSETQ. Trimming cost V 2 bases and J 5 bases, with 13 bases left between them. The CDR3 is CASSFGAGRETQYF. CDR3 in DNA: TGCGCCAGCAGCTTCGGAGCAGGGAGGGAGACCCAGTACTTC.

CDR3 amino acids: CASKGTEAFF. The CDR3 nucleotides read TGTGCCAGCAAGGGGACTGAAGCTTTCTTT. The V and J genes are TRBV7-2 and TRBJ1-1; TRBD1 is a possible D gene (5 bases). Germline CDR1 and CDR2: SGHTA and FQGNSA. The length of the CDR3 is 10 residues. Trimming took 7 bases from V and 5 from J, leaving 5 bases between them.

This clone occurred a few times. This chain uses TRBV14 with TRBJ2-3; no clear D gene. Germline V lookup: CDR1 SGHDN, CDR2 FVKESK. This CDR3 spans 13 amino acids. V lost 0 bases and J 5 bases, leaving 6 bases between the germline ends. The CDR3 region is CASSQDSRDTQYF. CDR3 in DNA: TGTGCCAGCAGCCAAGATTCCCGAGATACGCAGTATTTT.

The gene calls are TRBV7-9 and TRBJ1-2, with 7 bases matching TRBD1. Looked up from germline, CDR1 is SEHNR and CDR2 is FQNEAQ (reference sequence). Trimming at V came to 3 bases and at J to 4 bases, leaving 2 bases not matched to a gene. The CDR3 has 13 amino acids. The CDR3 nucleotides are TGTGCCAGCAGCTTGGGACAGAGCTATGGCTACACCTTC. It encodes CASSLGQSYGYTF.

This clone has only a few counts. As DNA, the CDR3 is TGTGCCGGGGCCTCCGGGACTAGCATCCACGAGCAGTACTTC. Amino acid sequence: CAGASGTSIHEQYF. This chain joins TRBV28 and TRBJ2-7; TRBD2 matches 9 bases. Germline CDR1 is MDHEN and CDR2 is SYDVKM. V dropped 11 bases and J dropped 5; count of bases not matched to a gene: 13. The CDR3 has 14 residues.

The chain couples TRBV5-1 to TRBJ2-2; maybe TRBD1 (5 bases). Germline-derived CDR1 and CDR2 are SGHRS and YFSETQ. V was shortened by 2 bases and J by 5 bases, with 7 bases between the two germline ends. The CDR3 has 13 amino acids. The CDR3 bases are TGCGCCAGCAGCTTACAGGTTACCGGGGAGCTGTTTTTT. It encodes CASSLQVTGELFF.

The gene calls are TRBV6-5 and TRBJ1-5; 8 bases align to TRBD1. Germline V gene lookup returns CDR1 MNHEY and CDR2 SVGAGI. V trimming: 6 bases; J trimming: 4 bases; junction bases outside the gene matches: 8. The CDR3 sequence is 15 residues long. The CDR3 nucleotides read TGTGCCAGCAGACCTGGGACAGGCTATAATCAGCCCCAGCATTTT. Its protein is CASRPGTGYNQPQHF.

This rearrangement joins TRBV5-1 to TRBJ1-4; 8 bases fit TRBD1. The length of the CDR3 is 15 residues. With 4 bases clipped from V and 4 bases from J, the junction kept 6 bases outside the gene matches. Germline V gene lookup returns CDR1 SGHRS and CDR2 YFSETQ. Written as DNA, the CDR3 is TGCGCCAGCAGCCCTACACAGGGGGGTAATGAAAAACTGTTTTTT. It codes for CASSPTQGGNEKLFF.

This clone was seen a handful of times. This chain joins TRBV30 and TRBJ1-2; D is possibly TRBD1 (6 bases). This CDR3 comprises 14 residues. Between the trimmed V and J ends, which lost 3 bases and 3 bases, there was a span of 14 bases. In germline, CDR1 is GTSNPN, CDR2 SVGIG (reference sequence). CDR3 loop: CAWRSWAGDYGYTF. The CDR3 coding sequence is TGTGCCTGGAGGTCCTGGGCAGGGGACTATGGCTACACCTTC.

The J gene is TRBJ1-2, the V gene TRBV28; D not resolved. Germline V lookup: CDR1 MDHEN, CDR2 SYDVKM. Trimming removed 2 bases from V and 3 bases from J, with 16 bases in between. This CDR3 has 16 amino acids. In DNA form, the CDR3 reads TGTGCCAGCAGTTTAATAGGTGGAGGGCGGCACTATGGCTACACCTTC. Translation: CASSLIGGGRHYGYTF.